The 32 T cell receptor beta chains below come from one sample, sequenced in a study of Ad26.COV2.S vaccination and SARS-CoV-2 variants. Sample treatment: roughly 19 received Ad26.COV2.S at low or high dose, single or two shots; a few received placebo; per-sample allocation not given. Day 63 after the first vaccine or placebo injection was the time point for sampling. Assay used: immunoSEQ multiplex PCR; TCRdb lists only in-frame clones, some missing. The sample has 200,000 to 250,000 clones; roughly 90% are singletons. The starting material was peripheral blood, obtained in a trial of Ad26.COV2.S vaccine versus placebo. These receptor sequences come from a person aged 18-60 years who received the Ad26.COV2.S COVID-19 vaccine or a placebo.

This clone showed up just once. The V and J genes are TRBV11-1 and TRBJ1-1; the D is unclear. Per germline, CDR1 SGHAT and CDR2 FQDESV (reference sequence). The CDR3 contains 14 residues. V lost 5 bases and J lost 1, with 11 bases in between. The CDR3 is CASSPRTGNTEAFF. CDR3 coding DNA: TGTGCCAGCAGCCCCCGGACTGGGAACACTGAAGCTTTCTTT.

The gene calls are TRBV29-1 and TRBJ2-1; no clear D. Trimming removed 3 bases from V and 8 bases from J, with 8 bases in between. CDR1 and CDR2 from the germline V gene are SQVTM and ANQGSEA. CDR3 length: 11 residues. CDR3 DNA: TGCAGCGTTGAGGGTGGGGATGAGCAGTTCTTC. Amino acids: CSVEGGDEQFF.

The chain employs TRBV5-6 and TRBJ1-5; D is undetermined. Between the trimmed V and J ends, which lost 0 bases and 6 bases, there was a span of 4 bases. Per germline, CDR1 SGHDT and CDR2 YYEEEE. The CDR3 has 12 residues. This CDR3 is CASSLVGQPQHF. As DNA, the CDR3 is TGTGCCAGCAGCTTGGTGGGTCAGCCCCAGCATTTT.

This clone was seen a single time. The CDR3 coding sequence is TGTGCCAGCAGCGTGCCGTCGGGTAGCGGATTCAACAATGAGCAGTTCTTC. It yields the protein CASSVPSGSGFNNEQFF. The V gene is TRBV5-4, the J gene TRBJ2-1; the D gene is possibly TRBD2 (6 bases). CDR1 and CDR2 from the germline V gene are SGHNT and YYREEE (reference sequence). Trimming took 4 bases from V and 5 from J, leaving 22 bases between them. The CDR3 contains 17 residues.

The rearrangement links TRBV28 to TRBJ2-2; TRBD1 aligns across 8 bases. CDR1 is MDHEN, CDR2 SYDVKM, per germline. V dropped 6 bases and J dropped 4; count of bases not matched to a gene: 7. The CDR3 totals 15 residues. DNA for the CDR3: TGTGCCAGCAGGGACTGGACAGGGACCACCGGGGAGCTGTTTTTT. Translated, it gives CASRDWTGTTGELFF.

The chain links TRBV6-1 to TRBJ2-7; 7 bases agree with TRBD1. The germline V gene has CDR1 MNHNS and CDR2 SASEGT. CDR3 size: 14 residues. V shed 0 bases and J 6 bases; nucleotides not matched to a gene: 5. As DNA, the CDR3 is TGTGCCAGCAGTGAAGCAGTACAGGGGCCCGAGCAGTACTTC. Its translation: CASSEAVQGPEQYF.

CDR3 loop: CASSVAAPGANVLTF. DNA of the CDR3: TGTGCCAGCAGTGTAGCCGCCCCTGGGGCCAACGTCCTGACTTTC. This sequence joins TRBV2 and TRBJ2-6; no firm D call. Germline V gene sequence: CDR1 SNHLY, CDR2 FYNNEI. The CDR3 covers 15 residues. Trimming pared 4 bases from V and 2 bases from J, leaving 9 bases between.

The chain has TRBV19 and TRBJ2-2; TRBD2 might be the D (5 bases). V lost 5 bases to trimming and J lost 0 bases, with 16 bases between them. Germline-derived CDR1 and CDR2 are LNHDA and SQIVND (reference sequence). The length of the CDR3 is 17 residues. The CDR3 region is CASSSQRTSPNTGELFF. The CDR3 DNA follows: TGTGCCAGTAGTTCCCAGCGGACCTCCCCGAACACCGGGGAGCTGTTTTTT.

The chain is built from TRBV11-2 and TRBJ2-2, with 7 positions matching TRBD1. CDR3 size: 17 residues. V dropped 5 bases and J dropped 3; count of bases not matched to a gene: 12. The V gene's germline CDR1 is SGHAT and CDR2 FQNNGV. Here the CDR3 DNA reads TGTGCCAGCAGCAAGGAGCAAGGGACAGTATACACCGGGGAGCTGTTTTTT. Translating it yields CASSKEQGTVYTGELFF.

The V call is TRBV30, the J call TRBJ1-4; D perhaps matches TRBD1 (5 bases). V was pared by 0 bases and J by 7 bases, with 18 bases between. Looked up from germline, CDR1 is GTSNPN and CDR2 is SVGIG (reference sequence). The CDR3 consists of 16 residues. The CDR3 reads CAWSVSGLIKGEKLFF. The CDR3 DNA follows: TGTGCCTGGAGTGTATCGGGGCTCATCAAGGGTGAAAAACTGTTTTTT.

The V and J genes are TRBV11-2 and TRBJ1-6; 9 nucleotides match TRBD1. Germline-derived CDR1 and CDR2 are SGHAT and FQNNGV. Germline trimming cut 4 bases from V and 5 bases from J; bases unmatched to any gene: 15. This CDR3 comprises 19 residues. CDR3 region: CASSSGTGNFKSDNSPLHF. The CDR3 DNA reads TGTGCCAGCAGCTCCGGGACAGGGAATTTTAAATCTGATAATTCACCCCTCCACTTT. Filled out from reference TRBV11-2 and TRBJ1-6, the complete variable domain reads EAGVAQSPRYKIIEKRQSVAFWCNPISGHATLYWYQQILGQGPKLLIQFQNNGVVDDSQLPKDRFSAERLKGVDSTLKIQPAKLEDSAVYLCASSSGTGNFKSDNSPLHFGNGTRLTVT.

The V and J genes are TRBV7-3 and TRBJ2-3; 8 bases match TRBD2. Germline V gives CDR1 SGHTA, CDR2 FQGTGA. J was trimmed by 4 bases and V by 0 bases; bases with no gene match: 6. The CDR3 spans 16 residues. The CDR3 here is CASSLTPGGPADTQYF. CDR3 coding DNA: TGTGCCAGCAGCTTAACCCCGGGAGGGCCCGCAGATACGCAGTATTTT.

This clone has a single count. The chain is built from TRBV19 and TRBJ2-1, with D hard to call. Germline CDR1 LNHDA, CDR2 SQIVND (reference sequence). CDR3 length: 16 residues. V lost 1 base to trimming and J lost 2 bases, with 12 bases between them. The CDR3 DNA is TGTGCCAGTAGTATAGGCCAAATAAGGCCCTACAATGAGCAGTTCTTC. It translates to CASSIGQIRPYNEQFF.

The genes are TRBV19 and TRBJ1-1; 7 positions match TRBD1. This CDR3 comprises 16 residues. Trimming at V came to 10 bases and at J to 11 bases, leaving 25 bases not matched to a gene. Per the germline V gene, CDR1 is LNHDA and CDR2 is SQIVND (reference sequence). The CDR3 loop is CATRQAGQGVGVDAFF. CDR3 coding DNA: TGTGCCACCAGGCAGGCTGGGCAGGGGGTGGGAGTGGACGCTTTCTTT.

The V gene is TRBV11-2, the J gene TRBJ2-4; D may be TRBD1 (5 bases). CDR3 size: 19 residues. The V end lost 4 bases, the J end lost 1 base, and 23 bases lay between the germline ends. Germline CDR1 SGHAT, CDR2 FQNNGV. The CDR3 loop is CASSWNPGPHPGAKNIQYF. The CDR3 coding sequence is TGTGCCAGCAGCTGGAACCCCGGGCCTCACCCAGGGGCCAAAAACATTCAGTACTTC.

The chain recombines TRBV18 with TRBJ1-3, with TRBD1 matching 8 bases. Germline CDR1 and CDR2: KGHSH and LQKENI. The V gene end was trimmed by 10 bases and the J gene end by 0 bases; junction bases not matched to a gene: 8. The CDR3 is 15 amino acids. CDR3 DNA sequence: TGTGCCACCACCGGGACAGGACGCTCTGGAAACACCATATATTTT. Amino acid sequence: CATTGTGRSGNTIYF.

The chain links TRBV6-2 or TRBV6-3 to TRBJ1-5; 8 nucleotides line up with TRBD1. V lost 2 bases and J lost 5; bases outside the gene matches: 5. CDR1 is MNHEY and CDR2 is SVGEGT in the germline V gene. The length of the CDR3 is 15 residues. The CDR3 loop reads CASSYPAGGYQPQHF. The CDR3 DNA reads TGTGCCAGCAGTTACCCGGCAGGGGGCTATCAGCCCCAGCATTTT.

The rearrangement joins TRBV5-6 to TRBJ2-1; 8 bases match TRBD2. This CDR3 is built from 17 residues. The germline CDR1 and CDR2 sequences are SGHDT and YYEEEE. With 1 base clipped from V and 7 bases from J, the junction kept 13 bases outside the gene matches. CDR3 coding DNA: TGTGCCAGCAGCTTGCCTAGCGGGTGGGAGAATGGGAATGAGCAGTTCTTC. Protein sequence: CASSLPSGWENGNEQFF.

The genes are TRBV19 and TRBJ2-1; 9 nucleotides agree with TRBD1. Per germline, CDR1 LNHDA and CDR2 SQIVND (reference sequence). The J segment lost 6 bases and the V segment lost 2 bases, leaving 8 bases of the junction unmatched. This CDR3 spans 16 amino acids. For the CDR3, the DNA is TGTGCCAGTAGTATAAGGGGACAGGGTGGACTCAATGAGCAGTTCTTC. This encodes CASSIRGQGGLNEQFF.

The chain joins TRBV5-1 to TRBJ1-1; D ambiguous. The CDR3 totals 14 residues. The V and J ends lost 0 bases and 6 bases respectively, with 12 bases between them. Germline V CDR1 and CDR2: SGHRS, YFSETQ. CDR3 region: CASSLALDRSEAFF. As DNA, the CDR3 is TGCGCCAGCAGCTTGGCCTTGGATAGGTCTGAAGCTTTCTTT.

The rearrangement joins TRBV7-6 to TRBJ1-6; D gene unclear. The V gene's germline CDR1 is SGHVS and CDR2 FNYEAQ. This CDR3 region has 12 residues. V was trimmed by 5 bases and J by 11 bases, leaving 10 bases between them. The DNA of the CDR3 is TGTGCCAGCAGCGGACCCGGGACACCCCTCCACTTT. Amino acid sequence: CASSGPGTPLHF.

This chain joins TRBV19 and TRBJ1-5; D unclear. This CDR3 comprises 14 residues. Trimming took off 3 bases at V and 1 base at J, with 7 bases between the two ends. Germline values: CDR1 LNHDA, CDR2 SQIVND (reference sequence). The CDR3 DNA follows: TGTGCCAGTAGTATTGGGTCGAGCAATCAGCCCCAGCATTTT. This sequence encodes CASSIGSSNQPQHF.

The rearrangement uses TRBV5-6 and TRBJ2-5, with unresolved D. This CDR3 has 11 residues. The ends were cut back, 5 bases at V and 2 bases at J, with 4 bases in the middle. CDR1 and CDR2 (germline): SGHDT, YYEEEE. The CDR3 DNA reads TGTGCCAGCAGTCATCAAGAGACCCAGTACTTC. It encodes CASSHQETQYF.

The gene calls are TRBV11-3 and TRBJ2-7, with a weak D call TRBD1 (6 bases). The CDR3 has 18 residues. Germline-derived CDR1 and CDR2 are SGHNT and YENEEA. Between the trimmed V and J ends, which lost 0 bases and 2 bases, there was a span of 20 bases. The CDR3 sequence: CASSLDRSSDRSTYEQYF. In DNA form, the CDR3 reads TGTGCCAGCAGCTTAGATCGTTCCTCCGACAGGTCGACCTACGAGCAGTACTTC.

The gene calls are TRBV5-1 and TRBJ2-1; 7 bases line up with TRBD2. The V segment lost 0 bases and the J segment 0 bases; nucleotides outside the gene matches: 9. Germline values: CDR1 SGHRS, CDR2 YFSETQ. This CDR3 comprises 18 residues. This CDR3 is CASSLGGLAASSYNEQFF. The CDR3 coding sequence is TGCGCCAGCAGCTTGGGGGGCCTAGCGGCCAGCTCCTACAATGAGCAGTTCTTC.

The chain has TRBV5-1 and TRBJ1-1, with D possibly being TRBD1 (6 bases). The V and J ends lost 2 bases and 0 bases respectively, with 14 bases between them. The germline gives CDR1 SGHRS, CDR2 YFSETQ. The CDR3 is made up of 16 amino acids. CDR3 nucleotides: TGCGCCAGCAGCTTCGCCGGGACAAACATGAACACTGAAGCTTTCTTT. It specifies CASSFAGTNMNTEAFF.

This clone was detected once. The J gene is TRBJ2-1, the V gene TRBV7-2, with unresolved D. The CDR3 is made up of 15 amino acids. CDR1 and CDR2 (germline): SGHTA, FQGNSA. V lost 1 base and J 4 bases, leaving 11 bases between the germline ends. The CDR3 spells CASSLVAGYYNEQFF. CDR3 coding DNA: TGTGCCAGCAGCTTAGTAGCTGGGTATTACAATGAGCAGTTCTTC. Based on the CDR3 plus reference TRBV7-2 and TRBJ2-1, the full variable domain is GAGVSQSPSNKVTEKGKDVELRCDPISGHTALYWYRQSLGQGLEFLIYFQGNSAPDKSGLPSDRFSAERTGGSVSTLTIQRTQQEDSAVYLCASSLVAGYYNEQFFGPGTRLTVL.

This chain uses TRBV6-6 with TRBJ2-7; D is possibly TRBD2 (7 bases). Trimming pared 2 bases from V and 2 bases from J, leaving 13 bases between. This CDR3 spans 15 amino acids. Germline values: CDR1 MNHNY, CDR2 SVGAGI (reference sequence). The CDR3 region has the DNA TGTGCCAGCAGTTACGTAGGGGGGGGAACCTACGAGCAGTACTTC. This translates into CASSYVGGGTYEQYF.

J is TRBJ2-2 and V is TRBV7-6, with 9 bases that match TRBD1. CDR1 is SGHVS, CDR2 FNYEAQ, per germline. V lost 1 base to trimming and J lost 4 bases; unmatched junction nucleotides: 10. This CDR3 contains 18 residues. This CDR3 is CASSLGDREFWGTGELFF. CDR3 nucleotides: TGTGCCAGCAGCTTAGGGGACAGGGAGTTTTGGGGCACCGGGGAGCTGTTTTTT.

V and J are TRBV6-1 and TRBJ1-6; TRBD1 is a possible D gene (5 bases). The V end was cut by 3 bases, the J end by 9 bases, with 12 bases between. This CDR3 has 14 residues. Germline lookup yields CDR1 MNHNS and CDR2 SASEGT. As DNA, the CDR3 is TGTGCCAGCAGTGATGCAGGGAATAGTTCACCCCTCCACTTT. Its translation is CASSDAGNSSPLHF.

The chain recombines TRBV20-1 with TRBJ2-7; D possibly matches TRBD1 or TRBD2 (6 bases each). Germline CDR1 DFQATT, CDR2 SNEGSKA (reference sequence). With 3 bases removed from V and 2 bases from J, the gap between germline ends came to 14 bases. This CDR3 spans 14 amino acids. The CDR3 DNA follows: TGCAGTGCTAGTGGCGGGACACCTACCTACGAGCAGTACTTC. Its translation is CSASGGTPTYEQYF.

The chain links TRBV7-3 to TRBJ1-1, with TRBD1 as a possible D gene (5 bases). The germline V and J ends were trimmed by 2 bases and 6 bases, with 10 bases remaining between them. This CDR3 region has 13 residues. Per the germline V gene, CDR1 is SGHTA and CDR2 is FQGTGA. The CDR3 nucleotides are TGTGCCAGCAGCTTAGAATCGGGGGCTGAAGCTTTCTTT. It yields the protein CASSLESGAEAFF.